These 28 T cell receptor beta chains were all obtained from the same sample, sequenced in a study of blood T cells in healthy people across ages. Primers used in a second PCR of roughly 6 to 11 cycles were a sample-barcoded 5' primer and a J-beta primer mix. TCRdb re-called the 5' RACE reads through MiXCR, storing one row per CDR3 protein. The data show hundreds of thousands of distinct CDR3 sequences, with about a fifth seen just once and under 25% held by the top ten. Sequenced material: blood. These receptors came from an older man in good health.

The chain combines TRBV6-2 or TRBV6-3 with TRBJ1-5, with D perhaps TRBD1 (6 bases). V shed 4 bases and J shed 0 bases, with 22 bases lying between them. Germline loops: CDR1 MNHEY, CDR2 SVGEGT. The CDR3 loop spans 19 amino acids. CDR3 coding DNA: TGTGCCAGCAGTTCCACTCGACAGGACGGGATAGGTAGCAATCAGCCCCAGCATTTT. Amino acids: CASSSTRQDGIGSNQPQHF.

The chain carries TRBV5-1 and TRBJ1-1; 10 bases fit TRBD1. The germline gives CDR1 SGHRS, CDR2 YFSETQ. With 4 bases clipped from V and 4 bases from J, the junction kept 7 bases outside the gene matches. CDR3 length: 15 amino acids. Written as DNA, the CDR3 is TGCGCCAGCAGCGGGACAGGGGAGGGAGGCACTGAAGCTTTCTTT. Translated: CASSGTGEGGTEAFF.

V usage is TRBV6-1 and J usage is TRBJ2-1; perhaps TRBD2 as D (5 bases). Germline lookup yields CDR1 MNHNS and CDR2 SASEGT. The CDR3 contains 16 residues. V was pared by 5 bases and J by 0 bases, with 14 bases between. The CDR3 DNA follows: TGTGCCAGCAGTAGACTACTATCCAGCTCCTACAATGAGCAGTTCTTC. It encodes CASSRLLSSSYNEQFF.

The chain employs TRBV10-2 and TRBJ2-5, with TRBD2 as a possible D gene (5 bases). The better agreement between TRBJ2-1 and the DNA end casts doubt on the J call. CDR3 length equals 13 residues. Germline CDR1 WSHSY, CDR2 SAAADI. The CDR3 nucleotides are TGCGCCAGCAGTGATCCCAGTCCGGGGGAGCAGTTCTTC. Its protein is CASSDPSPGEQFF.

This clonotype was detected many times. The DNA of the CDR3 is TGTGCCAGCAGCTTAGCGCAGAGCTGGGGAAATGAGCAGTTCTTC. Protein product: CASSLAQSWGNEQFF. The genes are TRBV7-2 and TRBJ2-1; no reliable D call. V lost 0 bases and J lost 7, with 13 bases in between. Germline lookup yields CDR1 SGHTA and CDR2 FQGNSA. The CDR3 is 15 amino acids.

This clonotype was counted between two and nine times. The gene calls are TRBV6-1 and TRBJ2-7; D unclear. The CDR3 runs to 13 residues. Germline CDR1 reads MNHNS; CDR2 reads SASEGT. The V and J ends lost 2 bases and 1 base respectively, with 6 bases between them. The CDR3 sequence is CASSERSSYEQYF. DNA for the CDR3: TGTGCCAGCAGTGAACGGAGTTCCTACGAGCAGTACTTC.

The J gene is TRBJ2-3, the V gene TRBV5-6, with D perhaps assigned TRBD1 or TRBD2 (6 bases each). The CDR3 has 18 amino acids. From germline, CDR1 is SGHDT and CDR2 YYEEEE. The V end lost 4 bases, the J end lost 2 bases, and 23 bases lay between the germline ends. CDR3 nucleotides: TGTGCCAGCAGCCCTACCCCAGGGACGGGGGCTGTCACAGATACGCAGTATTTT. Its translation is CASSPTPGTGAVTDTQYF. The full variable domain, with the rest looked up from reference TRBV5-6 and TRBJ2-3, is DAGVTQSPTHLIKTRGQQVTLRCSPKSGHDTVSWYQQALGQGPQFIFQYYEEEERQRGNFPDRFSGHQFPNYSSELNVNALLLGDSALYLCASSPTPGTGAVTDTQYFGPGTRLTVL.

This clonotype occurred a few times. V and J are TRBV20-1 and TRBJ2-5; D ambiguous. Germline V CDR1 and CDR2: DFQATT, SNEGSKA (reference sequence). The CDR3 runs 14 residues. Trimming cost V 0 bases and J 0 bases, with 8 bases left between them. CDR3 bases: TGCAGTGCTAGAGAATTTGGGTACCAAGAGACCCAGTACTTC. Protein sequence: CSAREFGYQETQYF.

The J gene is TRBJ2-5, the V gene TRBV5-6; D might be TRBD1 or TRBD2, each matching 5 bases. The germline V and J ends were trimmed by 2 bases and 5 bases, with 16 bases remaining between them. Germline loops: CDR1 SGHDT, CDR2 YYEEEE. This CDR3 has 15 residues. The CDR3 sequence: CASSFRTSWGETQYF. DNA of the CDR3: TGTGCCAGCAGCTTTCGGACTTCTTGGGGGGAGACCCAGTACTTC.

This clonotype showed up just a few times. The J gene is TRBJ1-4, the V gene TRBV20-1; possible D gene TRBD1, 6 bases. The germline V gene encodes CDR1 DFQATT and CDR2 SNEGSKA (reference sequence). V lost 3 bases and J lost 4, with 15 bases in between. The CDR3 is 15 residues long. CDR3 nucleotide sequence: TGCAGTGCTAGGGACGCGGGACATTATAATGAAAAACTGTTTTTT. This gives the protein CSARDAGHYNEKLFF.

This chain uses TRBV6-1 with TRBJ1-1, with a possible D match to TRBD1 (6 bases). With 3 bases removed from V and 3 bases from J, the gap between germline ends came to 23 bases. The V gene's germline CDR1 is MNHNS and CDR2 SASEGT. This CDR3 is built from 18 residues. This CDR3 is CASSDHRAIGASDTEAFF. The CDR3 DNA is TGTGCCAGCAGTGACCACAGGGCGATTGGAGCGAGCGACACTGAAGCTTTCTTT.

This clonotype was seen only a few times. V usage is TRBV6-5 and J usage is TRBJ1-1; weak D call: TRBD1 (6 bases). Germline CDR1 reads MNHEY; CDR2 reads SVGAGI. Trimming pared 3 bases from V and 1 base from J, leaving 15 bases between. The CDR3 is made up of 16 amino acids. DNA of the CDR3: TGTGCCAGCAGTTATGGTGGCGGCAGGGGGAACACTGAAGCTTTCTTT. It is translated as CASSYGGGRGNTEAFF.

As to this clonotype: A much larger clonotype is one base distant, so this may be a read error. The V gene is TRBV12-3 or TRBV12-4, the J gene TRBJ1-2; tentative D call: TRBD1 (6 bases). The CDR3 length is 14 residues. V lost 8 bases to trimming and J lost 2 bases, with 15 bases between them. CDR3 nucleotide sequence: TGTGCCAGCGTCTCACTGGGGACAAACTATGGCTACACCTTC. Its translation is CASVSLGTNYGYTF.

This clonotype was detected many times. This rearrangement joins TRBV7-2 to TRBJ1-2, with a possible D match to TRBD1 (5 bases). The CDR3 runs to 13 residues. Germline CDR1 and CDR2: SGHTA and FQGNSA. Trimming removed 1 base from V and 6 bases from J, with 9 bases in between. This CDR3 is CASSLVSGNGYTF. The CDR3 DNA reads TGTGCCAGCAGCTTAGTTTCAGGGAATGGCTACACCTTC.

V is TRBV19 and J is TRBJ2-7; TRBD1 aligns across 7 bases. The germline V gene has CDR1 LNHDA and CDR2 SQIVND (reference sequence). The junction had 9 bases not matched to a gene; V was cut back by 5 bases and J by 2 bases. The CDR3 spans 15 residues. CDR3 residues: CASSEQRTGTYEQYF. The CDR3 DNA is TGTGCCAGTAGTGAACAACGGACAGGAACCTACGAGCAGTACTTC.

This clonotype was found a few times. The CDR3 loop reads CASSPSPGQGVNQPQHF. CDR3 in DNA: TGTGCCAGCAGTCCCTCCCCGGGACAGGGGGTAAATCAGCCCCAGCATTTT. The chain carries TRBV12-3 or TRBV12-4 and TRBJ1-5, with TRBD1 identical over 11 bases. Trimming cost V 5 bases and J 4 bases; bases outside gene matches: 10. The CDR3 runs 17 residues.

This clonotype came up a few times. The CDR3: CSVVQGFVNYGYTF. The CDR3 DNA reads TGCAGCGTTGTACAGGGTTTCGTGAACTATGGCTACACCTTC. This sequence joins TRBV29-1 and TRBJ1-2, with a weak D call TRBD1 (6 bases). Trimming took 4 bases from V and 2 from J, leaving 14 bases between them. The CDR3 extends over 14 amino acids. Germline V CDR1 and CDR2: SQVTM, ANQGSEA.

The V and J genes are TRBV7-2 and TRBJ2-7; 7 bases line up with TRBD2. The V segment lost 3 bases and the J segment 3 bases; nucleotides outside the gene matches: 14. CDR1 and CDR2 (germline): SGHTA, FQGNSA. CDR3 size: 17 residues. The CDR3 DNA follows: TGTGCCAGCAGCTTCGGTTTGCTGGCGGGAGCGGTCTACGAGCAGTACTTC. This encodes CASSFGLLAGAVYEQYF.

The chain carries TRBV20-1 and TRBJ2-3; 9 bases line up with TRBD2. The CDR3 runs to 18 residues. The germline V gene has CDR1 DFQATT and CDR2 SNEGSKA (reference sequence). The V and J ends lost 6 bases and 0 bases, in that order; junction bases with no gene match: 16. The CDR3 protein is CSASEWLAGRTSTDTQYF. CDR3 sequence (DNA): TGCAGTGCCAGTGAATGGCTAGCGGGGAGAACTAGCACAGATACGCAGTATTTT.

The chain couples TRBV7-9 to TRBJ2-3, with 14 bases aligning to TRBD2. V shed 5 bases, J shed 0 bases, and the junction held 7 bases outside the gene matches. The CDR3 is made up of 18 amino acids. Germline V gives CDR1 SEHNR, CDR2 FQNEAQ (reference sequence). The CDR3, as DNA: TGTGCCAGCAGCACCCGGACTAGCGGGGGGTCCAGCACAGATACGCAGTATTTT. Its protein product is CASSTRTSGGSSTDTQYF.

V and J are TRBV7-9 and TRBJ2-3; no definite D call. The germline V gene has CDR1 SEHNR and CDR2 FQNEAQ (reference sequence). The CDR3 spans 15 residues. V lost 4 bases to trimming and J lost 4 bases, with 15 bases between them. The chain's CDR3 is CASSYQTRQADTQYF. CDR3 nucleotides: TGTGCCAGCAGCTACCAGACACGGCAGGCAGATACGCAGTATTTT. The whole variable domain, filled in from reference TRBV7-9 and TRBJ2-3, reads DTGVSQNPRHKITKRGQNVTFRCDPISEHNRLYWYRQTLGQGPEFLTYFQNEAQLEKSRLLSDRFSAERPKGSFSTLEIQRTEQGDSAMYLCASSYQTRQADTQYFGPGTRLTVL.

This clonotype was detected a few times. The rearrangement joins TRBV9 to TRBJ1-1; D unresolved. Germline loops: CDR1 SGDLS, CDR2 YYNGEE. Deletions cut 0 bases from V and 0 bases from J, with 9 bases between. CDR3 length: 15 amino acids. The CDR3 nucleotides are TGTGCCAGCAGCGTAGAGGAAGGAATGAACACTGAAGCTTTCTTT. Translating gives CASSVEEGMNTEAFF.

This clonotype was seen more than once but under ten times. This CDR3 is CASSESGKLPGGYTF. In nucleotides, the CDR3 is TGCGCCAGCAGTGAGTCGGGCAAGCTCCCGGGAGGCTACACCTTC. The gene calls are TRBV10-1 and TRBJ1-2; D unclear. Trimming removed 0 bases from V and 8 bases from J, with 16 bases in between. CDR1 WNHNN and CDR2 SYGVQD come from the germline V gene (reference sequence). The CDR3 consists of 15 residues.

The V gene is TRBV3-1, the J gene TRBJ1-2; D may be TRBD1 (6 bases). The ends were cut back, 5 bases at V and 2 bases at J, with 15 bases in the middle. Germline V gene lookup returns CDR1 LGHDT and CDR2 YNNKEL (reference sequence). The CDR3 is 15 amino acids. CDR3 region: CASSSRGLGNYGYTF. CDR3 in DNA: TGTGCCAGCAGCTCCCGGGGGCTCGGGAACTATGGCTACACCTTC.

This clonotype was found a few times. V usage is TRBV20-1 and J usage is TRBJ2-3; a possible D gene is TRBD2 (5 bases). The germline V and J ends were trimmed by 3 bases and 2 bases, with 18 bases remaining between them. The V gene's germline CDR1 is DFQATT and CDR2 SNEGSKA (reference sequence). The CDR3 spans 16 residues. CDR3 DNA sequence: TGCAGTGCTAGGCCCCGGGGTAGCGTTGCCACAGATACGCAGTATTTT. This codes for CSARPRGSVATDTQYF.

The rearrangement links TRBV5-1 to TRBJ2-7, with D possibly matching TRBD1 (5 bases). Per germline, CDR1 SGHRS and CDR2 YFSETQ. This CDR3 has 15 amino acids. V was clipped by 4 bases and J by 3 bases, with 17 bases between them. The CDR3 nucleotides are TGCGCCAGCAGCCGGTCTGCAGGGTTGAACTACGAGCAGTACTTC. Its protein is CASSRSAGLNYEQYF.

This clonotype was counted at least ten times. The chain employs TRBV5-1 and TRBJ2-3, with 7 bases identical to TRBD2. The J segment lost 15 bases and the V segment lost 0 bases, leaving 13 bases of the junction unmatched. The CDR3 totals 14 residues. Germline CDR1 is SGHRS and CDR2 is YFSETQ. As DNA, the CDR3 is TGCGCCAGCAGCTTGGTCGGACTAGTCGATAGCCTCTATTTT. Its translation: CASSLVGLVDSLYF.

This clonotype was seen more than once but under ten times. V and J are TRBV27 and TRBJ2-1, with unresolved D. From germline, CDR1 is MNHEY and CDR2 SMNVEV (reference sequence). Trimming shortened V by 8 bases and J by 6 bases, and 8 bases separated the two germline ends. CDR3 length equals 11 residues. The CDR3 DNA is TGTGCCAGCCAGATGGGCAATGAGCAGTTCTTC. Translated: CASQMGNEQFF.